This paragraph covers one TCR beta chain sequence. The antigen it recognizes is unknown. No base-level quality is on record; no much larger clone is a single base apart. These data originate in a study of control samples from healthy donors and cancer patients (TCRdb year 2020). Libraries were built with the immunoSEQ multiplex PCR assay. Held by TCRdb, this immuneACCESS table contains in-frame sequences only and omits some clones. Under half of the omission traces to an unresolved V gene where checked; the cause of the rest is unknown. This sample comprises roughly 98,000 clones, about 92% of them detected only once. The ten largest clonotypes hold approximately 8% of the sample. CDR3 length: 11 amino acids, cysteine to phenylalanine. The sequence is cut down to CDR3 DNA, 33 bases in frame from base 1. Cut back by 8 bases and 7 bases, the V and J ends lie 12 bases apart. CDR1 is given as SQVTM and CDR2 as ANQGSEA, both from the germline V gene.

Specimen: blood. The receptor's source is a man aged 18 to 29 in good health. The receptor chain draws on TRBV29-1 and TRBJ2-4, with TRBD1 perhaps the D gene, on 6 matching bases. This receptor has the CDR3 CSIQRGNIQYF. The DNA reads TGCAGCATACAAAGGGGGAACATTCAGTACTTC.